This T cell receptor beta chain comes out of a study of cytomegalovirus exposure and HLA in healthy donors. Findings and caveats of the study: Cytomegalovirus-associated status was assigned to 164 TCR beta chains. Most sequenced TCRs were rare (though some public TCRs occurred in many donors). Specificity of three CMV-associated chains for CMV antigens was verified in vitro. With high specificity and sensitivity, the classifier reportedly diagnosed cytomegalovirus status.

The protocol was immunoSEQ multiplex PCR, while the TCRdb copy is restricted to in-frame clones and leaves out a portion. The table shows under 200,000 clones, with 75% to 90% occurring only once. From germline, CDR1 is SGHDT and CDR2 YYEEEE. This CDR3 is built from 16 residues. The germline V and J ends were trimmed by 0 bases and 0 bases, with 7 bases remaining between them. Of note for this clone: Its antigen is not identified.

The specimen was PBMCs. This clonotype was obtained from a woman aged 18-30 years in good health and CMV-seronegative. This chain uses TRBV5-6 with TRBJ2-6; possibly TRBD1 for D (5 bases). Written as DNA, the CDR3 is TGTGCCAGCAGCTTGGTCGACAGCTCTGGGGCCAACGTCCTGACTTTC. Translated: CASSLVDSSGANVLTF.